These T cell receptor beta chains were read from a single sample in a study of identical twins. Via MiXCR, TCRdb re-called the 5' RACE reads, giving one row per CDR3 protein. The sample lists some 730,000 distinct CDR3 sequences; 15% to 20% were seen once. This sample also belongs to another study, concerning T cells expressing NK-cell markers.

Sequencing was performed on PBMCs. These TCRs come from a woman under 30 in good health. Both conserved end residues are part of each CDR3. The D gene is left open where the match is weak. A clone size is listed for some rows: how often the clone was seen (once, few, many), or a class if it is expanded.

TRBJ2-7 | TRBV12-3/TRBV12-4 | - | - | CASSRPDYEQYF | TGTGCCAGCAGTCGTCCGGACTACGAGCAGTACTTC
TRBJ2-1 | TRBV30 | TRBD2 | many | CAWSVGLAGYNEQFF | TGTGCCTGGAGTGTAGGGCTAGCGGGCTACAATGAGCAGTTCTTC
TRBJ2-3 | TRBV7-2 | - | - | CASSLSGQTAQYF | TGTGCCAGCAGCTTAAGCGGGCAGACAGCACAGTATTTT
TRBJ1-4 | TRBV12-3/TRBV12-4 | - | - | CASSLQRSEKLFF | TGTGCCAGCAGTTTACAGAGGAGTGAAAAACTGTTTTTT
TRBJ2-1 | TRBV4-3 | - | - | CASSQQADSYNEQFF | TGCGCCAGCAGCCAACAGGCCGACTCCTACAATGAGCAGTTCTTC
TRBJ2-2 | TRBV2 | - | few | CASRNLLTGELFF | TGTGCCAGCAGAAACTTGCTCACCGGGGAGCTGTTTTTT
TRBJ2-1 | TRBV4-3 | - | few | CASSQDWASSYNEQFF | TGCGCCAGCAGCCAAGATTGGGCGAGCTCCTACAATGAGCAGTTCTTC
TRBJ1-2 | TRBV9 | TRBD1 | few | CASSVDGTGGFGYTF | TGTGCCAGCAGCGTAGACGGAACAGGGGGTTTTGGCTACACCTTC
TRBJ2-1 | TRBV24-1 | - | - | CATSDYNEQFF | TGTGCCACCAGTGACTACAATGAGCAGTTCTTC
TRBJ2-2 | TRBV10-3 | - | - | CAIRRTNSRGPGELFF | TGTGCCATCAGGCGGACTAATTCTCGTGGACCCGGGGAGCTGTTTTTT
TRBJ2-1 | TRBV10-3 | - | few | CAAAGVYSYNEQFF | TGTGCCGCGGCAGGGGTCTACTCCTACAATGAGCAGTTCTTC
TRBJ2-1 | TRBV9 | TRBD2 | - | CASSVVAGGINEQFF | TGTGCCAGCAGCGTAGTTGCGGGAGGAATCAATGAGCAGTTCTTC
TRBJ2-7 | TRBV7-2 | - | - | CASSSGDTPYEQYF | TGTGCCAGCAGTTCCGGAGACACTCCCTACGAGCAGTACTTC
TRBJ2-2 | TRBV5-6 | - | few | CASSLFSRDTGELFF | TGTGCCAGCAGCTTGTTTTCCAGGGACACCGGGGAGCTGTTTTTT
TRBJ1-1 | TRBV20-1 | TRBD1 | medium-sized | CSANRGTEAFF | TGCAGTGCGAACAGGGGCACTGAAGCTTTCTTT
TRBJ2-3 | TRBV5-1 | - | many | CASSPSGDTQYF | TGTGCCAGCAGTCCCTCAGGGGATACGCAGTATTTT
TRBJ1-1 | TRBV5-1 | - | - | CASTLDGHGTEAFF | TGCGCCAGCACTTTGGACGGACATGGCACTGAAGCTTTCTTT
TRBJ2-3 | TRBV20-1 | - | few | CSARGSPDTQYF | TGCAGTGCTAGAGGAAGTCCAGATACGCAGTATTTT
TRBJ1-3 | TRBV5-6 | - | - | CASSLFSGAGNTIYF | TGTGCCAGCAGCTTGTTTTCAGGGGCTGGAAACACCATATATTTT
TRBJ1-4 | TRBV7-9 | - | - | CASSLARGERKLFF | TGTGCCAGCAGCTTAGCGCGCGGGGAGCGAAAACTGTTTTTT
TRBJ2-7 | TRBV6-1 | TRBD2 | - | CASSKLTSGTNEQYF | TGTGCCAGCAGTAAATTAACTAGCGGGACTAACGAGCAGTACTTC
TRBJ1-2 | TRBV5-5 | - | few | CASSITGTPLYGYTF | TGTGCCAGCAGCATAACCGGGACGCCTCTCTATGGCTACACCTTC
TRBJ2-1 | TRBV2 | - | few | CASSENGLRNYNEQFF | TGTGCCAGCAGTGAAAACGGACTGCGGAACTACAATGAGCAGTTCTTC
TRBJ2-7 | TRBV6-1 | TRBD1 | many | CASSPDRDRSYEQYF | TGTGCCAGCAGTCCCGACCGGGACAGATCCTACGAGCAGTACTTC
TRBJ2-5 | TRBV7-9 | - | few | CASTERGDTMYF | TGTGCCAGCACCGAACGAGGGGACACCATGTACTTC
TRBJ1-1 | TRBV12-3/TRBV12-4 | - | few | CASSFRGGAFF | TGTGCCAGCAGTTTTAGGGGTGGGGCTTTCTTT
TRBJ2-3 | TRBV20-1 | - | few | CSARGGSSTDTQYF | TGCAGTGCTAGAGGTGGTTCTAGCACAGATACGCAGTATTTT
TRBJ2-1 | TRBV6-5 | - | - | CASSSRRITYNEQFF | TGTGCCAGCAGTTCACGGAGAATAACCTACAATGAGCAGTTCTTC
TRBJ2-3 | TRBV20-1 | TRBD2 | few | CSARVGLAADTQYF | TGCAGTGCTAGGGTGGGACTAGCAGCAGATACGCAGTATTTT
TRBJ2-1 | TRBV20-1 | TRBD2 | - | CSADQAGGISSSYNEQFF | TGCAGTGCCGATCAGGCGGGGGGGATCTCAAGCTCCTACAATGAGCAGTTCTTC
TRBJ1-2 | TRBV7-2 | - | few | CASSSTSYGYTF | TGTGCCAGCAGCTCCACTTCGTATGGCTACACCTTC
TRBJ2-5 | TRBV7-6 | TRBD2 | - | CASSRTSGPQIQETQYF | TGTGCCAGCAGCCGGACTAGCGGGCCCCAGATCCAAGAGACCCAGTACTTC